This TCR beta chain was identified in a study of T cell responses to AZD1222 COVID-19 vaccine. General study results and limits: Dominant at 160-218 and 743-854, vaccine-associated CD4 TCRs also spanned spike. As reported, nearly half of all spike-specific TCRs target variant regions that are unmutated. Once two AZD1222 doses were given, Spike-specific TCR breadth and depth went up. Scientists sampled the repertoires only once the peak T cell response had passed.

Worth noting for this clone: The antigen remains unidentified.

Profiled with immunoSEQ multiplex PCR; TCRdb holds only in-frame clones, not every one. The repertoire holds tens of thousands of clones, with around 90% as singletons. V trimming: 2 bases; J trimming: 2 bases; junction bases outside the gene matches: 9. The CDR3 is made up of 17 amino acids. Germline V gene sequence: CDR1 GTSNPN, CDR2 SVGIG (reference sequence). This clonotype was sampled from an adult in good health. Here the sequenced sample was peripheral blood, taken on day 0 of AZD1222 vaccination. This chain joins TRBV30 and TRBJ2-2, with 9 nucleotides matching TRBD2. CDR3 DNA: TGTGCCTGGAGTCGGCTAGCGGGGACGCAAAACACCGGGGAGCTGTTTTTT. It codes for CAWSRLAGTQNTGELFF.